This T cell receptor (beta chain) comes out of a study of blood T cells in healthy people across ages. Study-level points and caveats: Both naive CD4+ cell counts and diversity were greater in long-lived donors than in aged donors. Leaving the PBMCs unsorted stopped any conclusive comparison of naive versus antigen-experienced cells.

A word on this clonotype: The antigen is not known.

Germline V lookup: CDR1 MNHEY, CDR2 SMNVEV (reference sequence). CDR3 length equals 14 residues. Trimming took 6 bases from V and 7 from J; bases not matched to a gene: 9. Alongside a J-beta primer mix, a sample-barcoded 5' primer served in a second PCR lasting roughly 7 to 11 cycles. TCRdb passed the 5' RACE reads through MiXCR, listing each CDR3 protein once. The table lists about 280,000 distinct CDR3 sequences, 27% of them singletons. Whenever a sample was processed, at least 7 million PBMCs were isolated. Total RNA was extracted at no less than 6 micrograms per sample. This receptor was identified in a woman in her 70s in good health. Source material: blood. The rearrangement uses TRBV27 and TRBJ1-1, with TRBD1 identical over 9 bases. The CDR3 sequence: CASRQTGGAFEAFF. The DNA of the CDR3 is TGTGCCAGCAGACAAACAGGGGGCGCCTTTGAAGCTTTCTTT.